Shown below are 30 T cell receptor beta chains from a single sample sequenced in a study of shared clonotypes between healthy human individuals (dated by TCRdb to 2018 to 2021). Libraries were constructed by the immunoSEQ multiplex PCR assay. The clones in this table, taken by TCRdb from immuneACCESS, are in-frame only. Not every clone is retained; where verified, under half of the shortfall comes from an unresolved V gene, and the cause of the rest is unknown. This sample lists 2 million to 2.5 million clones; 90% to 95% were detected once. The ten largest make up roughly 0.36% of the sample. The source material was naive CD4+ T cells from PBMCs. This sample's cell subset or site label indicates: CD45RA+ positively selected. The receptor source for this set is a man younger than 35 in good health. Some clones in this sample may be carry-over from other donors' samples.

The chain links TRBV6-4 to TRBJ2-3; 13 positions match TRBD2. The junction had 8 bases not matched to a gene; V was cut back by 6 bases and J by 5 bases. Germline values: CDR1 MRHNA, CDR2 SNTAGT. The CDR3 extends over 16 amino acids. The CDR3 sequence: CASSWTSGSAGDTQYF. The CDR3 DNA sequence: TGTGCCAGCAGCTGGACTAGCGGGAGTGCCGGAGATACGCAGTATTTT.

V and J are TRBV28 and TRBJ2-1; weak D call: TRBD2 (6 bases). This CDR3 spans 15 amino acids. V was cut by 10 bases and J by 7 bases, with 23 bases left in between. CDR1 and CDR2 from the germline V gene are MDHEN and SYDVKM. The CDR3 DNA is TGTGCCATCGCATACGGGACTCCTCCGGGGAATGAGCAGTTCTTC. It is translated as CAIAYGTPPGNEQFF.

Regarding this clone: The sample has other DNA sequences that encode this CDR3 too. The rearrangement uses TRBV5-1 and TRBJ2-3; D ambiguous. The CDR3 length is 14 residues. Per germline, CDR1 SGHRS and CDR2 YFSETQ. The V and J ends lost 4 bases and 0 bases respectively, with 9 bases between them. The CDR3 nucleotides are TGCGCCAGCAGCCTTGAGGACAGCACAGATACGCAGTATTTT. It is translated as CASSLEDSTDTQYF.

The chain couples TRBV5-1 to TRBJ1-2; D gene unclear. Germline CDR1 SGHRS, CDR2 YFSETQ. V was pared by 0 bases and J by 5 bases, with 8 bases between. This CDR3 region has 13 residues. The CDR3 loop is CASSLEQQYGYTF. The CDR3 bases are TGCGCCAGCAGCTTGGAACAGCAATATGGCTACACCTTC.

This rearrangement joins TRBV28 to TRBJ2-2; D is perhaps TRBD1 (6 bases). Germline V lookup: CDR1 MDHEN, CDR2 SYDVKM. V was pared by 4 bases and J by 4 bases, with 13 bases between. CDR3 length: 15 amino acids. The CDR3 loop reads CASSSGQRGTGELFF. DNA of the CDR3: TGTGCCAGCAGTTCCGGACAGCGAGGCACCGGGGAGCTGTTTTTT. Variable domain in full (rest from reference TRBV28 and TRBJ2-2): DVKVTQSSRYLVKRTGEKVFLECVQDMDHENMFWYRQDPGLGLRLIYFSYDVKMKEKGDIPEGYSVSREKKERFSLILESASTNQTSMYLCASSSGQRGTGELFFGEGSRLTVL.

The rearrangement uses TRBV6-5 and TRBJ1-4; 10 bases are shared with TRBD1. The J segment lost 10 bases and the V segment lost 4 bases, leaving 6 bases of the junction unmatched. CDR1 MNHEY and CDR2 SVGAGI come from the germline V gene. The CDR3 is 14 residues long. This CDR3 reads CASSSVGQGGKLFF. The CDR3 coding sequence is TGTGCCAGCAGTTCTGTAGGACAGGGGGGAAAACTGTTTTTT.

The chain uses TRBV6-5 and TRBJ1-4; weak D call: TRBD1 (5 bases). CDR1 MNHEY and CDR2 SVGAGI come from the germline V gene. V lost 6 bases and J 7 bases, leaving 15 bases between the germline ends. The CDR3 runs 14 residues. Written as DNA, the CDR3 is TGTGCCAGCAGCCCGGGACTCGTGGGTGAAAAACTGTTTTTT. Translating it yields CASSPGLVGEKLFF.

Written as DNA, the CDR3 is TGCGCCAGCAAGGACAGGGACCCTAACTCCTACGAGCAGTACTTC. Translating gives CASKDRDPNSYEQYF. This sequence joins TRBV5-1 and TRBJ2-7; 8 bases match TRBD1. The trim removed 6 bases at V and 0 bases at J, leaving 8 bases unmatched. Germline CDR1 SGHRS, CDR2 YFSETQ. CDR3 size: 15 residues.

This clone came up once. The chain employs TRBV27 and TRBJ2-1; 11 positions match TRBD2. CDR3 length: 14 amino acids. CDR1 is MNHEY and CDR2 is SMNVEV in the germline V gene (reference sequence). Losses at the gene ends were 10 bases for V and 5 bases for J; bases not matched to a gene: 7. The CDR3 bases are TGTGCCAACCCGGGACTAGCGGTGAACAATGAGCAGTTCTTC. This sequence encodes CANPGLAVNNEQFF.

This clone was detected only a few times. CDR3 coding DNA: TGTGCCAGCAGTACCACGCCCACAGGGGGTACGGGCTACACCTTC. Its translation is CASSTTPTGGTGYTF. This sequence joins TRBV27 and TRBJ1-2; TRBD1 aligns across 8 bases. Germline V lookup: CDR1 MNHEY, CDR2 SMNVEV (reference sequence). The ends lost 5 bases at V and 8 bases at J; junction bases unmatched: 13. CDR3 length equals 15 residues.

This clone came up a few times. This rearrangement joins TRBV2 to TRBJ1-2; no firm D call. The CDR3 covers 12 residues. The germline V and J ends were trimmed by 1 base and 8 bases, with 8 bases remaining between them. Germline V CDR1 and CDR2: SNHLY, FYNNEI. CDR3 sequence (DNA): TGTGCCAGCAGTGAAGGGCCGGAGGGCTACACCTTC. Amino acid sequence: CASSEGPEGYTF. Supplemented by reference TRBV2 and TRBJ1-2, the full variable domain reads EPEVTQTPSHQVTQMGQEVILRCVPISNHLYFYWYRQILGQKVEFLVSFYNNEISEKSEIFDDQFSVERPDGSNFTLKIRSTKLEDSAMYFCASSEGPEGYTFGSGTRLTVV.

This chain connects TRBV5-1 to TRBJ1-4; perhaps TRBD1 as D (5 bases). The CDR3 is 15 residues long. Germline V gives CDR1 SGHRS, CDR2 YFSETQ. V was shortened by 1 base and J by 3 bases, with 10 bases between the two germline ends. CDR3 sequence (DNA): TGCGCCAGCAGCTTGTGGGGCACAGCTAATGAAAAACTGTTTTTT. This translates into CASSLWGTANEKLFF.

This clone occurred once. The rearrangement uses TRBV19 and TRBJ2-3; D is uncertain. Germline V gene lookup returns CDR1 LNHDA and CDR2 SQIVND (reference sequence). The CDR3 loop spans 16 amino acids. Trimming stripped 5 bases from V and 1 base from J, with 16 bases between. Written as DNA, the CDR3 is TGTGCCAGTAGTCGGACGACGGGTTCGGGCACAGATACGCAGTATTTT. It translates to CASSRTTGSGTDTQYF.

The chain joins TRBV11-1 to TRBJ2-7, with D tentatively TRBD1 (5 bases). This CDR3 is 14 amino acids long. Germline values: CDR1 SGHAT, CDR2 FQDESV (reference sequence). The V end was cut by 5 bases, the J end by 6 bases, with 17 bases between. CDR3 loop: CASSRRGAVGEQYF. In nucleotides, the CDR3 is TGTGCCAGCAGCCGCCGTGGGGCCGTCGGCGAGCAGTACTTC. The full variable domain, rest sourced from reference TRBV11-1 and TRBJ2-7, is EAEVAQSPRYKITEKSQAVAFWCDPISGHATLYWYRQILGQGPELLVQFQDESVVDDSQLPKDRFSAERLKGVDSTLKIQPAELGDSAMYLCASSRRGAVGEQYFGPGTRLTVT.

This sequence joins TRBV5-1 and TRBJ2-1, with 7 bases fitting TRBD1. With V trimmed by 5 bases and J by 4 bases, 6 bases remained unmatched. The CDR3 length is 14 residues. Germline V gene sequence: CDR1 SGHRS, CDR2 YFSETQ. The CDR3 region is CASRRGPQYNEQFF. CDR3 bases: TGCGCCAGCAGAAGGGGGCCCCAGTACAATGAGCAGTTCTTC.

The J gene is TRBJ2-7, the V gene TRBV20-1, with D perhaps being TRBD1 or TRBD2 (5 bases each). V gave up 1 base and J gave up 6 bases, with 7 bases separating them. This CDR3 comprises 11 residues. Germline V gene data show CDR1 as DFQATT and CDR2 as SNEGSKA (reference sequence). DNA of the CDR3: TGCAGTGCTAGAGTCGGGGCCGAGCAGTACTTC. Translating gives CSARVGAEQYF.

V is TRBV27 and J is TRBJ2-7; 11 positions match TRBD2. Germline lookup yields CDR1 MNHEY and CDR2 SMNVEV (reference sequence). The length of the CDR3 is 16 residues. V was pared by 3 bases and J by 4 bases, with 8 bases of the junction left unmatched. The CDR3 loop reads CASSFRPLAGEYEQYF. Written as DNA, the CDR3 is TGTGCCAGCAGTTTCCGTCCACTAGCGGGAGAGTACGAGCAGTACTTC.

A note on this clone: The identical CDR3 is also encoded by other nucleotide sequences in the sample. The CDR3 spells CASSEGLSTDTQYF. The CDR3, as DNA: TGTGCCAGCAGTGAGGGACTAAGCACAGATACGCAGTATTTT. V is TRBV6-1 and J is TRBJ2-3; 7 bases fit TRBD2. J gave up 0 bases and V 3 bases, and 0 bases lay outside the gene matches. CDR3 length: 14 amino acids. The germline V gene encodes CDR1 MNHNS and CDR2 SASEGT.

The chain couples TRBV7-8 to TRBJ1-1; the D is unclear. The CDR3 is 15 residues long. V was pared by 4 bases and J by 0 bases, with 12 bases between. The germline V gene has CDR1 SGHVS and CDR2 FQNEAQ. The CDR3 DNA follows: TGTGCCAGCAGCTCTTGGGTGAATGTGAACACTGAAGCTTTCTTT. Amino acid sequence: CASSSWVNVNTEAFF.

This chain uses TRBV28 with TRBJ1-2; TRBD1 matches at 9 bases. The junction had 10 bases not matched to a gene; V was cut back by 5 bases and J by 6 bases. Germline CDR1 reads MDHEN; CDR2 reads SYDVKM. This CDR3 contains 15 residues. The CDR3 DNA reads as TGTGCCAGCAGTCCACGACAGGGGGTTTTCGATGGCTACACCTTC. This codes for CASSPRQGVFDGYTF.

The rearrangement uses TRBV7-3 and TRBJ2-3; D is perhaps TRBD1 or TRBD2 (5 bases each). CDR3 length: 14 residues. Germline CDR1 SGHTA, CDR2 FQGTGA. The V end was cut by 4 bases, the J end by 2 bases, with 10 bases between. Here the CDR3 DNA reads TGTGCCAGCAGCTCGGGACCGCTCACAGATACGCAGTATTTT. It codes for CASSSGPLTDTQYF.

The chain combines TRBV5-1 with TRBJ2-2; the D call may be TRBD1 or TRBD2 (6 bases each). The CDR3 has 16 residues. The germline V and J ends were trimmed by 4 bases and 3 bases, with 16 bases remaining between them. Per germline, CDR1 SGHRS and CDR2 YFSETQ. The CDR3 DNA is TGCGCCAGCAGCCTAACGGGGGCCCTGGACACCGGGGAGCTGTTTTTT. Protein sequence: CASSLTGALDTGELFF.

This clone was found a few times. The J gene is TRBJ2-1, the V gene TRBV7-9; a possible D gene is TRBD2 (6 bases). V lost 7 bases and J 10 bases, leaving 20 bases between the germline ends. CDR1 and CDR2 (germline): SEHNR, FQNEAQ (reference sequence). This CDR3 region has 14 residues. CDR3 coding DNA: TGTGCCAGCACCCCGGGGGACCCCCTCCCCGAGCAGTTCTTC. The encoded protein is CASTPGDPLPEQFF.

This rearrangement joins TRBV30 to TRBJ2-1; 8 nucleotides line up with TRBD2. This CDR3 has 15 amino acids. With V trimmed by 0 bases and J by 4 bases, 5 bases remained unmatched. The germline CDR1 and CDR2 sequences are GTSNPN and SVGIG (reference sequence). The CDR3 region is CAWSVTSGFYNEQFF. The CDR3 coding sequence is TGTGCCTGGAGTGTAACTAGCGGATTTTACAATGAGCAGTTCTTC.

With regard to this clone: The sample carries other DNA sequences with the same CDR3. The gene calls are TRBV27 and TRBJ2-3; 9 nucleotides agree with TRBD2. Germline CDR1 is MNHEY and CDR2 is SMNVEV (reference sequence). The CDR3 runs to 16 residues. After removal of 0 bases from V and 5 bases from J, the junction contained 6 bases not matched to a gene. CDR3 in amino acids: CASSLSAGGLGDTQYF. Written as DNA, the CDR3 is TGTGCCAGCAGTTTATCGGCGGGAGGGCTGGGAGATACGCAGTATTTT.

The rearrangement links TRBV20-1 to TRBJ1-4; D call uncertain. The V gene lost 3 bases and the J gene lost 11 bases, with 10 bases spanning the gap. CDR1 and CDR2 from the germline V gene are DFQATT and SNEGSKA (reference sequence). This CDR3 spans 11 amino acids. The CDR3 sequence: CSASPPGKLFF. CDR3 coding DNA: TGCAGTGCTAGCCCCCCGGGGAAACTGTTTTTT.

The V gene is TRBV10-3, the J gene TRBJ2-3; 12 nucleotides align to TRBD2. The germline CDR1 and CDR2 sequences are ENHRY and SYGVKD. V gave up 1 base and J gave up 0 bases; unmatched junction bases: 5. The CDR3 has 18 residues. CDR3 residues: CAISEYRTSGVSTDTQYF. The CDR3 DNA reads as TGTGCCATCAGTGAGTACCGGACTAGCGGGGTAAGCACAGATACGCAGTATTTT.

The chain is built from TRBV7-9 and TRBJ1-4; the match to TRBD1 covers 8 bases. The CDR3 contains 17 residues. The germline gives CDR1 SEHNR, CDR2 FQNEAQ (reference sequence). With V trimmed by 5 bases and J by 1 base, 9 bases remained unmatched. The CDR3 loop is CASSIRQGRGTNEKLFF. Written as DNA, the CDR3 is TGTGCCAGCAGCATACGACAGGGGAGAGGAACTAATGAAAAACTGTTTTTT.

The chain uses TRBV4-3 and TRBJ1-3; D perhaps matches TRBD1 (5 bases). This CDR3 is built from 13 residues. V lost 3 bases and J lost 3, with 6 bases in between. Per the germline V gene, CDR1 is LGHNA and CDR2 is YSLEER. CDR3 DNA: TGCGCCAGCAGCCAGGGGGATGGAAACACCATATATTTT. This encodes CASSQGDGNTIYF.

J is TRBJ2-1 and V is TRBV6-5; D might be TRBD2 (6 bases). CDR3 size: 15 residues. Trimming cost V 2 bases and J 3 bases, with 11 bases left between them. The V gene's germline CDR1 is MNHEY and CDR2 SVGAGI. CDR3 amino acids: CASSYGPTSYNEQFF. DNA for the CDR3: TGTGCCAGCAGTTACGGTCCGACTAGCTACAATGAGCAGTTCTTC.